The T cell receptor (beta chain) described here comes from a study of a mutant IDH1 vaccine in newly diagnosed glioma. Whole-study results and caveats: Seemingly, top peripheral T cell clonotype changes bore no relation to pseudoprogression.

Sequenced by immunoSEQ multiplex PCR; TCRdb stores in-frame clones only, minus some. The table has 50,000 or so clones, roughly 80% seen once. Germline loops: CDR1 PRHDT, CDR2 FYEKMQ (reference sequence). Trimming at V came to 4 bases and at J to 5 bases, leaving 7 bases not matched to a gene. CDR3 length: 15 amino acids. Time point specified: baseline, week 1 (first vaccination visit). Treatment noted: pre-vaccination baseline after standard-of-care therapy. Points on this clone: Its antigen is currently unknown.

The receptor's source is a man younger than 35 with glioma. The V gene is TRBV13, the J gene TRBJ1-2, with 10 nucleotides matching TRBD1. Source: PBMCs, taken from a glioma patient treated with radiotherapy, temozolomide or both. The CDR3 nucleotides are TGTGCCAGCAGCTCAGGACAGGGGGTGGTTTATGGCTACACCTTC. Translating gives CASSSGQGVVYGYTF.